A single sample is the source of the 20 T cell receptor beta chains below, sequenced in a study of cytomegalovirus exposure and HLA in healthy donors. Both 60 Vbeta primers and 13 Jbeta primers went into the PCR. Profiling relied on immunoSEQ multiplex PCR, and the TCRdb table lists in-frame clones only, not all of them. This table has 85,000 to 130,000 clones, over 9% appearing once. Source material: PBMCs. The receptors derive from a man aged 40-49 years in good health and CMV-seropositive.

The V gene is TRBV7-8, the J gene TRBJ1-6; D possibly corresponds to TRBD1 (5 bases). This CDR3 contains 14 residues. V lost 1 base and J lost 7, with 8 bases in between. Germline values: CDR1 SGHVS, CDR2 FQNEAQ. The CDR3, as DNA: TGTGCCAGCAGCTTAGTCCAGGGAAATTCACCCCTCCACTTT. The encoded protein is CASSLVQGNSPLHF.

This clone was counted between two and nine times. The genes are TRBV28 and TRBJ1-2; 7 nucleotides line up with TRBD1. V dropped 5 bases and J dropped 7; count of bases not matched to a gene: 7. The CDR3 covers 13 residues. From germline, CDR1 is MDHEN and CDR2 SYDVKM. Written as DNA, the CDR3 is TGTGCCAGCAGTCCAGGACAGGCTCCTGGCTACACCTTC. This gives the protein CASSPGQAPGYTF.

This clone was recorded a few times. The chain uses TRBV7-8 and TRBJ2-7, with 9 bases that match TRBD1. The CDR3 loop spans 13 amino acids. With 7 bases clipped from V and 2 bases from J, the junction kept 3 bases outside the gene matches. Germline V lookup: CDR1 SGHVS, CDR2 FQNEAQ. The CDR3 spells CASTRDRAYEQYF. In DNA, the CDR3 is TGTGCCAGCACGAGGGACAGGGCCTACGAGCAGTACTTC.

This clone was seen a handful of times. V gene TRBV30 combines with J gene TRBJ2-1; 7 nucleotides line up with TRBD2. CDR3 length equals 14 residues. V lost 5 bases and J lost 7; bases outside the gene matches: 11. Germline values: CDR1 GTSNPN, CDR2 SVGIG (reference sequence). The CDR3 DNA is TGTGCCTGGGGCCTCGGGGCGGGAGTTAATGAGCAGTTCTTC. This gives the protein CAWGLGAGVNEQFF. The entire variable domain, with the rest obtained from reference TRBV30 and TRBJ2-1, is as follows: SQTIHQWPATLVQPVGSPLSLECTVEGTSNPNLYWYRQAAGRGLQLLFYSVGIGQISSEVPQNLSASRPQDRQFILSSKKLLLSDSGFYLCAWGLGAGVNEQFFGPGTRLTVL.

This clone was found a few times. This chain joins TRBV2 and TRBJ1-2, with D perhaps TRBD1 (6 bases). The CDR3 spans 15 residues. Trimming pared 4 bases from V and 4 bases from J, leaving 16 bases between. Germline-derived CDR1 and CDR2 are SNHLY and FYNNEI. CDR3 protein: CASSGNRAQVYGYTF. DNA for the CDR3: TGTGCCAGCAGTGGGAACAGGGCGCAGGTCTATGGCTACACCTTC.

In its sample, this clone was seen a few times. The gene calls are TRBV7-2 and TRBJ1-5; possible D gene TRBD1, 6 bases. Trimming pared 1 base from V and 7 bases from J, leaving 17 bases between. CDR3 size: 16 residues. Germline CDR1 SGHTA, CDR2 FQGNSA. CDR3 DNA: TGTGCCAGCAGCTTAGGAGGTGCAGGGGATGGACAGCCCCAGCATTTT. It translates to CASSLGGAGDGQPQHF.

V is TRBV14 and J is TRBJ2-5; D might be TRBD2 (5 bases). The CDR3 covers 14 residues. Deletions cut 4 bases from V and 3 bases from J, with 12 bases between. CDR1 and CDR2 (germline): SGHDN, FVKESK. The DNA of the CDR3 is TGTGCCAGCAGCCCCGGTCGTAGCGAAGAGACCCAGTACTTC. It yields the protein CASSPGRSEETQYF.

The J gene is TRBJ2-4, the V gene TRBV2, with a weak D call TRBD1 (7 bases). Germline V lookup: CDR1 SNHLY, CDR2 FYNNEI. This CDR3 contains 15 residues. Trimming removed 3 bases from V and 0 bases from J, with 9 bases in between. DNA of the CDR3: TGTGCCAGCAGTGAGCGGGACAGAGCCAAAAACATTCAGTACTTC. As protein: CASSERDRAKNIQYF. The full variable domain, completed using reference TRBV2 and TRBJ2-4, is EPEVTQTPSHQVTQMGQEVILRCVPISNHLYFYWYRQILGQKVEFLVSFYNNEISEKSEIFDDQFSVERPDGSNFTLKIRSTKLEDSAMYFCASSERDRAKNIQYFGAGTRLSVL.

There are a few counts of this clone. The CDR3 is CASSSAGPSTGELFF. The CDR3 DNA reads TGTGCCAGCAGTTCGGCCGGTCCTAGCACCGGGGAGCTGTTTTTT. V and J are TRBV6-5 and TRBJ2-2; no clear D gene. CDR1 and CDR2 (germline): MNHEY, SVGAGI. This CDR3 spans 15 amino acids. V was shortened by 4 bases and J by 4 bases, with 13 bases between the two germline ends.

The V call is TRBV27, the J call TRBJ2-7; D is perhaps TRBD2 (6 bases). The CDR3 has 14 amino acids. Between the trimmed V and J ends, which lost 5 bases and 3 bases, there was a span of 14 bases. The V gene's germline CDR1 is MNHEY and CDR2 SMNVEV (reference sequence). The CDR3 DNA reads TGTGCCAGCAGTCTGCGGGACGGGTTCTACGAGCAGTACTTC. It yields the protein CASSLRDGFYEQYF.

The chain employs TRBV4-1 and TRBJ2-5; D remains ambiguous. Deletions cut 1 base from V and 1 base from J, with 10 bases between. Germline V gene data show CDR1 as MGHRA and CDR2 as YSYEKL. The CDR3 runs to 15 residues. DNA of the CDR3: TGCGCCAGCAGCCAAGGTGTAACAGCCCAAGAGACCCAGTACTTC. Translating gives CASSQGVTAQETQYF.

This clone was seen only a few times. This chain joins TRBV29-1 and TRBJ2-1; TRBD2 matches 8 bases. CDR3 length: 14 amino acids. With V trimmed by 6 bases and J by 7 bases, 11 bases remained unmatched. Germline V gene data show CDR1 as SQVTM and CDR2 as ANQGSEA. In nucleotides, the CDR3 is TGCAGCGTGGTACGGGGGGGGCGATTGAATGAGCAGTTCTTC. Amino acid sequence: CSVVRGGRLNEQFF.

This clone turned up a few times. The genes are TRBV7-9 and TRBJ2-3; 14 nucleotides align to TRBD2. Germline CDR1 reads SEHNR; CDR2 reads FQNEAQ (reference sequence). Germline trimming cut 8 bases from V and 6 bases from J; bases unmatched to any gene: 10. The CDR3 is 16 amino acids. CDR3 coding DNA: TGTGCCAGCGCGCCGGGACTAGCGGGAGTCATGGATACGCAGTATTTT. Its protein product is CASAPGLAGVMDTQYF.

The chain couples TRBV4-3 to TRBJ1-1, with D uncertain. Germline V gene lookup returns CDR1 LGHNA and CDR2 YSLEER. The V and J ends lost 0 bases and 5 bases respectively, with 7 bases between them. The CDR3 consists of 13 residues. In DNA, the CDR3 is TGCGCCAGCAGCCAAGATTCGGGGACTGAAGCTTTCTTT. Its protein product is CASSQDSGTEAFF.

This clone was seen a handful of times. This chain links TRBV11-3 with TRBJ2-3, with D possibly TRBD2 on 5 matching bases. The germline V and J ends were trimmed by 1 base and 2 bases, with 10 bases remaining between them. CDR1 and CDR2 (germline): SGHNT, YENEEA. The CDR3 spans 15 residues. CDR3 region: CASSLVREATDTQYF. The DNA of the CDR3 is TGTGCCAGCAGCTTAGTCCGGGAAGCCACAGATACGCAGTATTTT.

The sample holds a few counts of this clone. The rearrangement joins TRBV14 to TRBJ2-5; the match to TRBD2 covers 16 bases. The CDR3 is 18 amino acids. CDR1 and CDR2 (germline): SGHDN, FVKESK. J lost 6 bases, V lost 3 bases, and 10 bases had no gene match. The CDR3 DNA is TGTGCCAGCAGCCAGGCCGGGACTAGCGGGAGGGCCGGGAAGACCCAGTACTTC. It specifies CASSQAGTSGRAGKTQYF.

Only a few counts were recorded for this clone. V gene TRBV7-9 combines with J gene TRBJ2-5; TRBD2 is a possible D gene (5 bases). This CDR3 has 14 amino acids. Trimming took 5 bases from V and 5 from J, leaving 15 bases between them. The V gene's germline CDR1 is SEHNR and CDR2 FQNEAQ (reference sequence). Here the CDR3 DNA reads TGTGCCAGCAGCACTGGACTGGGTGGTGAGACCCAGTACTTC. Translated: CASSTGLGGETQYF.

The V and J genes are TRBV7-2 and TRBJ1-2; D unresolved. The CDR3 length is 14 residues. V dropped 5 bases and J dropped 2 bases, with 12 bases sitting between them. Looked up from germline, CDR1 is SGHTA and CDR2 is FQGNSA. CDR3 loop: CASSPGVGNYGYTF. In DNA form, the CDR3 reads TGTGCCAGCAGCCCCGGGGTTGGGAACTATGGCTACACCTTC.

This clone was detected ten times or more. The CDR3 region is CASSELQGATGELFF. The CDR3 nucleotides are TGTGCCAGCAGTGAACTACAGGGGGCGACCGGGGAGCTGTTTTTT. V is TRBV6-1 and J is TRBJ2-2; 9 bases map to TRBD1. The V gene's germline CDR1 is MNHNS and CDR2 SASEGT. The V and J ends lost 2 bases and 5 bases, in that order; junction bases with no gene match: 3. The CDR3 consists of 15 residues.

Note on this clone: Other DNA sequences within the sample encode an identical CDR3. The chain couples TRBV29-1 to TRBJ2-3; a weak D match, TRBD2 (5 bases). V was clipped by 8 bases and J by 2 bases, with 14 bases between them. This CDR3 is built from 13 residues. Germline lookup yields CDR1 SQVTM and CDR2 ANQGSEA. This CDR3 reads CSPRDYITDTQYF. The CDR3 DNA follows: TGCAGCCCCCGGGATTACATCACAGATACGCAGTATTTT.